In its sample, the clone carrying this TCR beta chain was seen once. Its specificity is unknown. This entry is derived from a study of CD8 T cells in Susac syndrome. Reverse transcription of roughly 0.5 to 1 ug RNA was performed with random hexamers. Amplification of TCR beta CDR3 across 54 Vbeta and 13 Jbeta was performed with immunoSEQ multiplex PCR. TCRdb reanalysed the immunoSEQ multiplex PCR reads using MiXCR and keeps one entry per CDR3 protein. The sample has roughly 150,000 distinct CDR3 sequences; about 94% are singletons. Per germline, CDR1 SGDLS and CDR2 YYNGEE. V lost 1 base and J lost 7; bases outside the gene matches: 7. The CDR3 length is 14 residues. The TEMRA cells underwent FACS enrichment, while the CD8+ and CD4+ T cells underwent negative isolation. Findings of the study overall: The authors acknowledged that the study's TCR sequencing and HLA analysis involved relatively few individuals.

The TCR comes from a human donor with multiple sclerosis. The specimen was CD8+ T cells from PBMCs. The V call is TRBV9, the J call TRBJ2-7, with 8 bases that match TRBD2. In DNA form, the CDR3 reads TGTGCCAGCAGCGTAAGCGGGGGCTTGTGGGAGCAGTACTTC. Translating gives CASSVSGGLWEQYF.